This TCR beta chain was obtained from a study of T-cell reconstitution after alpha-beta-depleted transplantation in children. Unique molecular identifiers featured in how the TCRbeta library was prepared. Each CDR3 protein is one row after TCRdb ran MiXCR on the PCR reads. The sample shows just under 250,000 distinct CDR3 sequences, roughly a quarter of them seen only once. Sequenced material: PBMCs, taken before TCRalphabeta/CD19-depleted stem cell transplant. The TCR originated in a girl under 10 years old with Fanconi anemia, due to receive a stem cell transplant.

In DNA form, the CDR3 reads TGTGCCATCAGCGGGACATTTGCAACTAATGAAAAACTGTTTTTT. Translated, it gives CAISGTFATNEKLFF. The chain is built from TRBV10-3 and TRBJ1-4; TRBD1 is a possible D gene (6 bases). In germline, CDR1 is ENHRY, CDR2 SYGVKD. The CDR3 totals 15 residues. Trimming stripped 6 bases from V and 0 bases from J, with 11 bases between.